This TCR beta chain appears in the sequencing data of a study of blood T cells in healthy people across ages. Trimming took 7 bases from V and 6 from J, leaving 9 bases between them. Per germline, CDR1 SNHLY and CDR2 FYNNEI. This CDR3 contains 11 residues. For the second PCR, which ran for 7 to 11 cycles, a sample-barcoded 5' primer and a J-beta primer mix were used. Each cDNA was tagged by a template-switch adaptor containing 12 random nucleotides. One entry per CDR3 protein, called by TCRdb with MiXCR from the 5' RACE reads. The table shows about 1.5 million distinct CDR3 sequences, with approximately 43% occurring only once.

The sample comprised blood. The rearrangement joins TRBV2 to TRBJ1-1; D is ambiguous. The sequence was collected from a woman between 18 and 30 years old in good health. The CDR3 sequence is CASTFIPEAFF. The CDR3 coding sequence is TGTGCCAGCACCTTTATCCCTGAAGCTTTCTTT.